These T cell receptor beta chains were read from a single sample in a study of regulatory T cells in long-lasting Graves disease. In TCRdb, the multiplex PCR reads were re-called with MiXCR into one record per CDR3 protein. The sample shows around 500,000 distinct CDR3 sequences, about a fifth of them seen only once. The sample here was peripheral blood mononuclear cells (PBMCs), taken when the disease was refractory, from a patient treated with antithyroid drugs. The receptors derive from a female donor with Graves disease. Each CDR3 is given without its conserved first and last residue. Fields, in order: J gene, V gene, CDR3 protein.

TRBJ1-6	TRBV19	ASSIGFLRPLD
TRBJ2-6	TRBV20-1	SAIHTWRQGGSGANVLT
TRBJ2-5	TRBV29-1	SVEDPGETQY
TRBJ2-7	TRBV6-9	ASSYPGTEQY
TRBJ2-5	TRBV28	ASTRGRDRLWETQY
TRBJ2-5	TRBV29-1	SVEGGISGAWETQY
TRBJ2-7	TRBV19	ASSKTGLSSYEQY
TRBJ1-6	TRBV6-1	ASRERERGPLWSLH
TRBJ2-5	TRBV4-3	ASSQEGSPQETQY
TRBJ2-3	TRBV29-1	SVEAGFSGRTDTQY
TRBJ2-7	TRBV29-1	SVAEISYEQY
TRBJ1-1	TRBV4-1	ASSLFFTGKGANTEAF
TRBJ2-7	TRBV4-3	ASSQDRDSGRPEQY
TRBJ1-1	TRBV19	ASSTDRSRMGTEAF
TRBJ1-1	TRBV5-1	ASQGGPRTEAF
TRBJ1-1	TRBV28	ASSPFEGGRNTEAF
TRBJ2-2	TRBV13	ASSFQLAGETGELF
TRBJ1-6	TRBV28	ASSIGTGGNSPLH
TRBJ1-2	TRBV2	ASRRGDTGYGYT
TRBJ2-7	TRBV6-2/TRBV6-3	ASSYSGTPGYEQY
TRBJ2-7	TRBV29-1	SVEDPSSGAGEQY
TRBJ2-2	TRBV11-2	ASRRRGAGELF
TRBJ1-1	TRBV12-3/TRBV12-4	ASTSGEHTEAF
TRBJ1-5	TRBV11-2	ASSAGYAEPQH
TRBJ2-4	TRBV6-2/TRBV6-3	ASSYAGQGHIQY
TRBJ2-1	TRBV24-1	ATSDFGTQKDEQF